What follows describes a single T cell receptor beta chain. The antigen is unknown. The CDR3 runs 15 residues. V was trimmed by 1 base and J by 6 bases, leaving 10 bases between them. The germline CDR1 and CDR2 sequences are SGHVS and FNYEAQ. The nonmyeloablative bone marrow transplants came from related graft donors, with transient mixed chimerism. Unstimulated Tregs (CD4+CD25+CD127-) and CD4+CD25- non-Tregs were sorted from PBMCs. This specimen comes from a study of Tregs in tolerant kidney transplant recipients. Study outcomes and limitations: Biological reproducibility was not directly addressed in this study. Findings come from small patient numbers and require larger validation. Expanding Tregs on activated donor B cells appeared to best identify donor-specific TCRbeta clones.

TCRdb keeps only in-frame clones here, not all; method: immunoSEQ multiplex PCR. This sample has about 81,000 clones; roughly nine tenths occur once, and the top ten carry 1.6%. This chain uses TRBV7-6 with TRBJ1-6; D call uncertain. The sequence came from a human patient who received a combined kidney and bone marrow transplant. Some of these T cells may belong to the graft donor. The material was CD4+ T cells from blood (PBMCs), obtained 24 months after the transplant. CDR3 residues: CASSLGGQANSPLHF. The CDR3 DNA follows: TGTGCCAGCAGCTTAGGAGGGCAGGCTAATTCACCCCTCCACTTT.